Below, 21 T cell receptor beta chains from the same sample are listed, as sequenced in a study of blood T cell repertoires in COVID-19 (dated by TCRdb to about 2020). The library was made by the immunoSEQ multiplex PCR assay. TCRdb retrieved this table from immuneACCESS and kept in-frame rearrangements only. Not all clones are present; in checked studies, unresolved V genes account for under half, and no reason is known for the remainder. A total of about 170,000 clones appear in this sample, over 80% of them only once. About 4.4% of the sample lies in the top ten. The sequencing input was PBMCs or T cells enriched from blood (not recorded which). The receptor source for this set is a woman between 45 and 65 years old who had recovered from COVID-19.

This chain connects TRBV3-1 (or the pseudogene TRBV3-2) to TRBJ1-1, with D possibly TRBD1 on 5 matching bases. This CDR3 spans 16 amino acids. Trimming cost V 2 bases and J 0 bases, with 13 bases left between them. Germline lookup yields CDR1 LGHDT and CDR2 YNNKEL (reference sequence). This CDR3 reads CASSQSGTALNTEAFF. The CDR3 region has the DNA TGTGCCAGCAGCCAATCAGGGACTGCCCTGAACACTGAAGCTTTCTTT.

This rearrangement joins TRBV12-3 or TRBV12-4 to TRBJ2-2; D possibly corresponds to TRBD1 (5 bases). V was cut by 6 bases and J by 5 bases, with 10 bases left in between. The length of the CDR3 is 13 residues. The DNA for the CDR3 is TGTGCCAGCAGACAGGACGCAACCGGGGAGCTGTTTTTT. Encoded protein: CASRQDATGELFF.

This chain joins TRBV4-3 and TRBJ1-1, with unresolved D. The CDR3 is made up of 14 amino acids. Germline lookup yields CDR1 LGHNA and CDR2 YSLEER. V shed 4 bases and J shed 10 bases, with 19 bases lying between them. The CDR3 reads CASSPAGRVFGAFF. CDR3 in DNA: TGCGCCAGCAGCCCGGCGGGTAGGGTGTTCGGAGCTTTCTTT.

This clone was seen once. The V call is TRBV18, the J call TRBJ2-5; D gene uncertain. V was pared by 4 bases and J by 5 bases, with 11 bases between. CDR1 KGHSH and CDR2 LQKENI come from the germline V gene. The CDR3 is 13 amino acids. In DNA form, the CDR3 reads TGTGCCAGCTCACTCAACACCTGGGAGACCCAGTACTTC. Translating gives CASSLNTWETQYF.

There are a few counts of this clone. CDR3 sequence (DNA): TGTGCCAGCAGCTCCGGGACAGGGAGTCAGCCCCAGCATTTT. It is translated as CASSSGTGSQPQHF. J is TRBJ1-5 and V is TRBV7-9; 9 positions match TRBD1. This CDR3 has 14 amino acids. Germline V gene lookup returns CDR1 SEHNR and CDR2 FQNEAQ (reference sequence). The trim removed 4 bases at V and 6 bases at J, leaving 4 bases unmatched.

The genes are TRBV30 and TRBJ1-5; 10 bases fit TRBD1. With V trimmed by 3 bases and J by 6 bases, 11 bases remained unmatched. Germline V lookup: CDR1 GTSNPN, CDR2 SVGIG (reference sequence). The CDR3 runs 16 residues. DNA for the CDR3: TGTGCCTGGAGCTACATGGGGGGACAGGGGTTTCAGCCCCAGCATTTT. It translates to CAWSYMGGQGFQPQHF.

The chain recombines TRBV3-1 (or the pseudogene TRBV3-2) with TRBJ1-1; TRBD1 matches 7 bases. The J segment lost 12 bases and the V segment lost 3 bases, leaving 10 bases of the junction unmatched. CDR3 length: 13 residues. Germline V gene data show CDR1 as LGHDT and CDR2 as YNNKEL (reference sequence). CDR3 nucleotide sequence: TGTGCCAGCAGCCACAAGACAGGGTCGCCGACTTTCTTT. Translated: CASSHKTGSPTFF.

This clone came up once. This rearrangement joins TRBV18 to TRBJ2-7; perhaps TRBD1 as D (6 bases). V was cut by 2 bases and J by 6 bases, with 11 bases left in between. Germline CDR1 is KGHSH and CDR2 is LQKENI. The CDR3 sequence is 13 residues long. In DNA, the CDR3 is TGTGCCAGCTCACCAAAACAGGGTCTCGAGCAGTACGTC. This gives the protein CASSPKQGLEQYV.

Only a few counts were recorded for this clone. This chain connects TRBV6-1 to TRBJ2-7; D not resolved. Germline V gene data show CDR1 as MNHNS and CDR2 as SASEGT. The ends were cut back, 2 bases at V and 3 bases at J, with 11 bases in the middle. The CDR3 sequence is 14 residues long. In DNA form, the CDR3 reads TGTGCCAGCAGTGAATCATACGGTCTCTACGAGCAGTACGTC. This translates into CASSESYGLYEQYV.

V gene TRBV25-1 combines with J gene TRBJ1-2; maybe TRBD1 (5 bases). The germline gives CDR1 MGHDK, CDR2 SYGVNS. CDR3 length: 14 residues. Trimming removed 3 bases from V and 5 bases from J, with 13 bases in between. DNA of the CDR3: TGTGCCAGCAGTGATGGGGCCAGGGCATATGGCTACACCTTC. Translation gives CASSDGARAYGYTF.

The chain recombines TRBV9 with TRBJ1-1; maybe TRBD1 (5 bases). The CDR3 is 17 amino acids. V dropped 4 bases and J dropped 5 bases, with 24 bases sitting between them. Germline V gives CDR1 SGDLS, CDR2 YYNGEE. The CDR3 DNA reads TGTGCCAGCAGCACACCAGGGCAGGCCCTAACAAGGACTGAAGCTTTCTTT. Translating gives CASSTPGQALTRTEAFF.

The genes are TRBV4-3 and TRBJ1-2, with D possibly matching TRBD1 (5 bases). There are 14 residues in the CDR3. Germline V lookup: CDR1 LGHNA, CDR2 YSLEER. V lost 1 base, J lost 4 bases, and 10 bases lay in between. CDR3 in DNA: TGCGCCAGCAGCCAAGCGCGGCAGGGCTATGGCTACACCTTC. Translation gives CASSQARQGYGYTF.

This chain joins TRBV9 and TRBJ2-7, with 15 bases matching TRBD2. The CDR3 extends over 18 amino acids. With 3 bases clipped from V and 2 bases from J, the junction kept 9 bases outside the gene matches. CDR1 is SGDLS and CDR2 is YYNGEE in the germline V gene. The CDR3 spells CASSAERTSGRGTYEQYV. DNA of the CDR3: TGTGCCAGCAGCGCGGAACGGACTAGCGGGAGGGGGACCTACGAGCAGTACGTC.

This rearrangement joins TRBV5-1 to TRBJ2-5, with D uncertain. The germline V gene has CDR1 SGHRS and CDR2 YFSETQ. Trimming took 6 bases from V and 2 from J, leaving 11 bases between them. The CDR3 totals 13 residues. CDR3 nucleotides: TGCGCCAGCAAAATTAACTCTCAAGAGACCCAGTACTTC. Translation gives CASKINSQETQYF.

This chain links TRBV7-9 with TRBJ1-1, with unresolved D. The CDR3 is made up of 12 amino acids. The V end lost 3 bases, the J end lost 6 bases, and 8 bases lay between the germline ends. Looked up from germline, CDR1 is SEHNR and CDR2 is FQNEAQ (reference sequence). The chain's CDR3 is CASSLNGAEAFF. CDR3 DNA sequence: TGTGCCAGCAGCTTGAACGGGGCTGAAGCTTTCTTT.

CDR3 nucleotide sequence: TGTGCCAGTGGGATGCCTCACCGAGGGACAGGGGAAGGACTCGGCTACACCTTC. As protein: CASGMPHRGTGEGLGYTF. The rearrangement joins TRBV19 to TRBJ1-2; 10 bases align to TRBD1. The CDR3 is made up of 18 amino acids. CDR1 and CDR2 (germline): LNHDA, SQIVND (reference sequence). The V and J ends lost 8 bases and 8 bases, in that order; junction bases with no gene match: 23.

This chain connects TRBV6-5 to TRBJ2-5; tentative D call: TRBD2 (7 bases). Between the trimmed V and J ends, which lost 7 bases and 5 bases, there was a span of 17 bases. CDR1 and CDR2 from the germline V gene are MNHEY and SVGAGI. This CDR3 contains 14 residues. The CDR3 DNA reads TGTGCCAGCAACGGCGGGGGCTTCTCGGAGACCCAGTACTTC. Its translation: CASNGGGFSETQYF.

This clone was found a few times. The same CDR3 can be traced to other DNA sequences in this sample. The CDR3, as DNA: TGTGCCAGCAGTTTGGCGGGGGGCTACAATGAGCAGTTCTTC. This encodes CASSLAGGYNEQFF. The chain is built from TRBV28 and TRBJ2-1, with TRBD2 identical over 8 bases. Per the germline V gene, CDR1 is MDHEN and CDR2 is SYDVKM. Trimming took 3 bases from V and 3 from J; bases not matched to a gene: 1. The CDR3 consists of 14 residues.

The chain joins TRBV7-9 to TRBJ1-1, with 7 bases matching TRBD1. The CDR3 is 13 amino acids. V lost 6 bases, J lost 2 bases, and 3 bases stayed unmatched. Germline assignment: CDR1 SEHNR and CDR2 FQNEAQ (reference sequence). The CDR3 bases are TGTGCCAGCAGTGACAGGGAAAACACTGAAGCTTTCTTT. Encoded protein: CASSDRENTEAFF.

The chain joins TRBV5-4 to TRBJ2-7; no reliable D call. Germline V gene sequence: CDR1 SGHNT, CDR2 YYREEE (reference sequence). The CDR3 has 14 amino acids. Between the trimmed V and J ends, which lost 0 bases and 0 bases, there was a span of 7 bases. CDR3 bases: TGTGCCAGCAGCTTGGGCCTGAGCTCCTACGAGCAGTACGTC. Translated, it gives CASSLGLSSYEQYV.

V and J are TRBV19 and TRBJ1-5; D might be TRBD1 (5 bases). This CDR3 is built from 15 residues. The germline V and J ends were trimmed by 4 bases and 1 base, with 11 bases remaining between them. CDR1 and CDR2 from the germline V gene are LNHDA and SQIVND (reference sequence). The CDR3 spells CASSNYRGSNQPQHF. CDR3 coding DNA: TGTGCCAGTAGTAATTATAGGGGAAGCAATCAGCCCCAGCATTTT.